Below are 18 T cell receptor beta chains sequenced from a single sample in a study of shared clonotypes between healthy human individuals (dated by TCRdb to 2020 to 2021). Preparation of the library involved the immunoSEQ multiplex PCR assay. What TCRdb holds here is the immuneACCESS table cut down to in-frame rearrangements. Part of the clones is not present; checked against another copy, under half of the missing clones reflect an unresolved V gene, and the others are unexplained. The sample data list some 1 million clones, and around 76% of these were observed just once. Approximately 1.5% of the sample belongs to the ten largest clones. Sample: memory CD4+ T cells sorted from blood. According to the study, the label for this sample's cell subset or site signals: CD45RA-negative fraction. Receptors were obtained from a man in his late teens or twenties in good health.

V usage is TRBV9 and J usage is TRBJ2-1, with no clear D. The germline gives CDR1 SGDLS, CDR2 YYNGEE. V lost 0 bases and J 10 bases, leaving 14 bases between the germline ends. CDR3 size: 14 residues. Here the CDR3 reads CASSVGTTGREQFF. The CDR3 DNA follows: TGTGCCAGCAGCGTAGGGACCACCGGACGGGAGCAGTTCTTC.

The V and J genes are TRBV6-4 and TRBJ2-1, with D perhaps matching TRBD2 (6 bases). Looked up from germline, CDR1 is MRHNA and CDR2 is SNTAGT. The CDR3 length is 18 residues. The ends were cut back, 8 bases at V and 0 bases at J, with 23 bases in the middle. CDR3 sequence: CASLRELTCPSSYNEQFF. Written as DNA, the CDR3 is TGTGCCAGCTTACGGGAGCTTACCTGTCCCTCCTCCTACAATGAGCAGTTCTTC.

The gene calls are TRBV30 and TRBJ1-6, with 7 bases aligning to TRBD1. Unmatched junction bases numbered 5, after V lost 7 bases and J lost 14 bases. From germline, CDR1 is GTSNPN and CDR2 SVGIG (reference sequence). This CDR3 has 10 residues. CDR3 amino acids: CAFHRGSLHF. DNA of the CDR3: TGTGCCTTTCACAGGGGATCCCTCCACTTT.

The chain employs TRBV10-3 and TRBJ2-5; D may be TRBD1 (6 bases). CDR1 is ENHRY and CDR2 is SYGVKD in the germline V gene. The CDR3 runs to 13 residues. The ends were cut back, 1 base at V and 5 bases at J, with 8 bases in the middle. As DNA, the CDR3 is TGTGCCATCAGTGAGTTACAGGGTGAGACCCAGTACTTC. Its translation: CAISELQGETQYF.

The genes are TRBV7-2 and TRBJ1-6, with unresolved D. Trimming left V 6 bases short and J 9 bases short, with 12 bases between. The CDR3 length is 13 residues. CDR1 and CDR2 from the germline V gene are SGHTA and FQGNSA. The CDR3 spells CASRLNSGSPLHF. The DNA for the CDR3 is TGTGCCAGCAGGTTAAATAGCGGTTCACCCCTCCACTTT.

This clone was observed a handful of times. The identical CDR3 is also encoded by other nucleotide sequences in the sample. The V gene is TRBV19, the J gene TRBJ1-2, with TRBD1 identical over 8 bases. The CDR3 loop spans 17 amino acids. Unmatched junction bases numbered 9, after V lost 1 base and J lost 2 bases. Germline V gene lookup returns CDR1 LNHDA and CDR2 SQIVND (reference sequence). The CDR3 bases are TGTGCCAGTAGTATAGGTGACAGGGGCCGCCCCAACTATGGCTACACCTTC. Encoded protein: CASSIGDRGRPNYGYTF.

The rearrangement uses TRBV6-9 and TRBJ1-4, with D possibly matching TRBD1 (5 bases). Germline-derived CDR1 and CDR2 are MNHGY and SVAAGI. The CDR3 is 15 residues long. The ends were cut back, 8 bases at V and 3 bases at J, with 16 bases in the middle. This CDR3 reads CASLSYPGPNEKLFF. Here the CDR3 DNA reads TGTGCCAGCCTTTCATACCCGGGACCTAATGAAAAACTGTTTTTT.

This chain uses TRBV18 with TRBJ2-1; the D gene is possibly TRBD2 (5 bases). V dropped 1 base and J dropped 6 bases, with 16 bases sitting between them. The V gene's germline CDR1 is KGHSH and CDR2 LQKENI. The CDR3 runs 16 residues. The CDR3 protein is CASSPQLGPSPNEQFF. CDR3 coding DNA: TGTGCCAGCTCACCACAACTAGGACCTAGTCCCAATGAGCAGTTCTTC.

This clone was picked up a small number of times. This sequence joins TRBV18 and TRBJ1-1; 8 nucleotides agree with TRBD1. V lost 1 base to trimming and J lost 5 bases; unmatched junction nucleotides: 0. The length of the CDR3 is 13 residues. Germline V lookup: CDR1 KGHSH, CDR2 LQKENI. The CDR3: CASSPRDRTEAFF. CDR3 bases: TGTGCCAGCTCACCACGGGACAGGACTGAAGCTTTCTTT.

V gene TRBV6-1 combines with J gene TRBJ2-7; 10 nucleotides agree with TRBD1. V lost 3 bases, J lost 6 bases, and 8 bases stayed unmatched. Germline values: CDR1 MNHNS, CDR2 SASEGT. The CDR3 has 15 amino acids. The CDR3 reads CASSDGTGDRIEQYF. CDR3 DNA sequence: TGTGCCAGCAGTGATGGGACAGGGGATCGGATCGAGCAGTACTTC.

The chain links TRBV4-1 to TRBJ2-5, with TRBD2 matching over 8 bases. The junction had 5 bases not matched to a gene; V was cut back by 1 base and J by 10 bases. Germline CDR1 MGHRA, CDR2 YSYEKL. The CDR3 spans 13 residues. CDR3 residues: CASSQVVGGGQYF. The DNA for the CDR3 is TGCGCCAGCAGCCAAGTAGTCGGGGGGGGCCAGTACTTC.

The rearrangement joins TRBV4-1 to TRBJ2-1, with a weak D call TRBD1 (6 bases). The V gene's germline CDR1 is MGHRA and CDR2 YSYEKL. The CDR3 runs 18 residues. Trimming removed 6 bases from V and 0 bases from J, with 21 bases in between. The DNA of the CDR3 is TGCGCCAGCAGTCAGATACCCAGGGGCCCTGGCTCCTACAATGAGCAGTTCTTC. Protein sequence: CASSQIPRGPGSYNEQFF.

This clone was counted between two and nine times. The rearrangement links TRBV27 to TRBJ1-6; possibly TRBD1 for D (5 bases). V lost 3 bases and J lost 8, with 11 bases in between. The CDR3 totals 14 residues. Germline CDR1 MNHEY, CDR2 SMNVEV (reference sequence). The CDR3 bases are TGTGCCAGCAGTTTCGACAGAGCCTATTCACCCCTCCACTTT. Translating it yields CASSFDRAYSPLHF.

The CDR3 reads CASLNRGSYEQYF. The CDR3 DNA reads TGTGCCAGCCTAAACAGGGGCTCCTACGAGCAGTACTTC. The chain has TRBV6-6 and TRBJ2-7; TRBD1 aligns across 7 bases. Germline CDR1 reads MNHNY; CDR2 reads SVGAGI (reference sequence). CDR3 length: 13 residues. Trimming cost V 8 bases and J 0 bases; bases outside gene matches: 4.

This clone was picked up a small number of times. The chain uses TRBV7-2 and TRBJ1-2; D is perhaps TRBD1 (6 bases). The germline V gene encodes CDR1 SGHTA and CDR2 FQGNSA. This CDR3 has 17 residues. V was shortened by 5 bases and J by 8 bases, with 27 bases between the two germline ends. In nucleotides, the CDR3 is TGTGCCAGCAGCCACGCGGGGGCGGGGCGTAACTATGGCGGCTACACCTTC. This encodes CASSHAGAGRNYGGYTF.

Many counts were recorded for this clone. The chain joins TRBV30 to TRBJ1-2; D remains unclear. V lost 7 bases and J 4 bases, leaving 10 bases between the germline ends. The germline CDR1 and CDR2 sequences are GTSNPN and SVGIG (reference sequence). The CDR3 is made up of 11 amino acids. CDR3 amino acids: CASFSGYGYTF. The DNA for the CDR3 is TGTGCCTCTTTTAGTGGCTATGGCTACACCTTC. Full variable domain (missing parts from reference TRBV30 and TRBJ1-2): SQTIHQWPATLVQPVGSPLSLECTVEGTSNPNLYWYRQAAGRGLQLLFYSVGIGQISSEVPQNLSASRPQDRQFILSSKKLLLSDSGFYLCASFSGYGYTFGSGTRLTVV.

This chain joins TRBV7-2 and TRBJ2-2, with D perhaps matching TRBD1 or TRBD2 (7 bases each). V was cut by 7 bases and J by 4 bases, with 16 bases left in between. CDR3 length: 15 amino acids. Germline loops: CDR1 SGHTA, CDR2 FQGNSA. The CDR3 loop is CASTPGGGVTGELFF. The CDR3 nucleotides read TGTGCCAGCACCCCAGGGGGGGGCGTCACCGGGGAGCTGTTTTTT.

In this sample, this clone turned up once. V usage is TRBV6-1 and J usage is TRBJ1-1; the D gene is possibly TRBD1 (5 bases). V lost 2 bases and J 3 bases, leaving 16 bases between the germline ends. Germline loops: CDR1 MNHNS, CDR2 SASEGT. This CDR3 is 16 amino acids long. The chain's CDR3 is CASSERKGRVDTEAFF. The CDR3 DNA sequence: TGTGCCAGCAGTGAAAGGAAGGGGCGCGTGGACACTGAAGCTTTCTTT.